This TCR beta chain originates from a study of early stage breast cancer tumors. Study-wide results and limits: Commonly generated sequences made up most enriched TCRB sequences shared between patients.

The data were produced by immunoSEQ multiplex PCR, yet TCRdb's version contains in-frame clones alone and is incomplete. The profile covers 25,000 to 30,000 clones, with about 80% appearing a single time and roughly 13% taken by the ten largest. A word on this clone: What it binds is unknown.

This CDR3 spans 17 amino acids. Trimming took off 0 bases at V and 1 base at J, with 16 bases between the two ends. Germline V gives CDR1 SGHTS, CDR2 YDEGEE. This chain links TRBV5-8 with TRBJ1-1, with D unresolved. This TCR was recovered from a person aged 55 to 75 with breast cancer. Material for sequencing was blood. The CDR3 protein is CASSLAKDSLGNTEAFF. CDR3 nucleotides: TGTGCCAGCAGCTTGGCCAAGGACTCACTTGGGAACACTGAAGCTTTCTTT.